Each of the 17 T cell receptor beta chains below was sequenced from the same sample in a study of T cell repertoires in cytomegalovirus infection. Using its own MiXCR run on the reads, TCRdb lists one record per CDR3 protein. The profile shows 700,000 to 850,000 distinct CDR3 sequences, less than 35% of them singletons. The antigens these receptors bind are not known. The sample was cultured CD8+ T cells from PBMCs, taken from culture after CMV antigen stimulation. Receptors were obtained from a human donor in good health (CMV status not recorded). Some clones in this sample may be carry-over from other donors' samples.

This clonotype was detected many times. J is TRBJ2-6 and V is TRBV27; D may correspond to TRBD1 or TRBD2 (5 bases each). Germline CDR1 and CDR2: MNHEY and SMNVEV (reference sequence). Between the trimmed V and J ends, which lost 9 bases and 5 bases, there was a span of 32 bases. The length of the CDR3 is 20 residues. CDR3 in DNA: TGTGCCAGTATGCCACCCCTATTCTCCGGGACGGTAAATAGGGCCAACGTCCTGACTTTC. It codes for CASMPPLFSGTVNRANVLTF.

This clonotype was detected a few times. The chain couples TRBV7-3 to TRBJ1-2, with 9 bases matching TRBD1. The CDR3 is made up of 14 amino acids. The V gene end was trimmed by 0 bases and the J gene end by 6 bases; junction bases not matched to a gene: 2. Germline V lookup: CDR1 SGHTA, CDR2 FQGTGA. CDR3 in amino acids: CASSLTGQGHGYTF. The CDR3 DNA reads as TGTGCCAGCAGCTTAACGGGACAGGGTCATGGCTACACCTTC.

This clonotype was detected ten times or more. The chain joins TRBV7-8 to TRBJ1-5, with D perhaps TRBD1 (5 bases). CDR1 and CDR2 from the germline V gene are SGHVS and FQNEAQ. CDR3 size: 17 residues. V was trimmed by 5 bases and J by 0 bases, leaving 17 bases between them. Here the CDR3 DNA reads TGTGCCAGCAGCCCGGAGAGGGGACCTTATAGCAATCAGCCCCAGCATTTT. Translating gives CASSPERGPYSNQPQHF.

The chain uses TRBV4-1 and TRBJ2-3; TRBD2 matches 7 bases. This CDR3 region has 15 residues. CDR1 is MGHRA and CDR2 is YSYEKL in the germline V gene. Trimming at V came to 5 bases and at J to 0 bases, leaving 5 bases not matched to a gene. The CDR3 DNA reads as TGCGCCAGCAGCGGGAGGGATCTAAGCACAGATACGCAGTATTTT. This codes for CASSGRDLSTDTQYF.

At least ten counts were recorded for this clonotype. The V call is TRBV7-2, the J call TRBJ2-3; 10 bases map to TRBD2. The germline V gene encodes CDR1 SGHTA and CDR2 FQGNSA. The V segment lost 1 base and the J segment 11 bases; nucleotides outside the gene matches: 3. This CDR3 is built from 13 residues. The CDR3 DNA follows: TGTGCCAGCAGCTTAGGGATAGCGGGGGGGCAGTATTTT. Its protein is CASSLGIAGGQYF. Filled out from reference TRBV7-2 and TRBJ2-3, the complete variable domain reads GAGVSQSPSNKVTEKGKDVELRCDPISGHTALYWYRQSLGQGLEFLIYFQGNSAPDKSGLPSDRFSAERTGGSVSTLTIQRTQQEDSAVYLCASSLGIAGGQYFGPGTRLTVL.

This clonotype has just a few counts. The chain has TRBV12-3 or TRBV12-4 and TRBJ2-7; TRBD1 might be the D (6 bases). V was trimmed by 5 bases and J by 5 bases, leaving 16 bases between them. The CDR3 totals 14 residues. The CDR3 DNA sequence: TGTGCCAGCAGTCCCTACAGGGCTGGCCACGAGCAGTACTTC. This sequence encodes CASSPYRAGHEQYF.

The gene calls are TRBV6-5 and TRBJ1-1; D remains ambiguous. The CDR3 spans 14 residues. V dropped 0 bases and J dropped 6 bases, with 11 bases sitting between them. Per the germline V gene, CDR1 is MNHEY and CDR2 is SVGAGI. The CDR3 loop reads CASSYSSEVPEAFF. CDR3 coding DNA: TGTGCCAGCAGTTACTCGAGTGAGGTCCCTGAAGCTTTCTTT.

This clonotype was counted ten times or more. CDR3 sequence reads: CASSSLGRQETQYF. The CDR3 bases are TGTGCCAGCAGCTCTTTGGGGCGACAAGAGACCCAGTACTTC. The chain couples TRBV7-2 to TRBJ2-5; D is perhaps TRBD1 (5 bases). Germline CDR1 and CDR2: SGHTA and FQGNSA. This CDR3 has 14 amino acids. V gave up 4 bases and J gave up 2 bases, with 11 bases separating them.

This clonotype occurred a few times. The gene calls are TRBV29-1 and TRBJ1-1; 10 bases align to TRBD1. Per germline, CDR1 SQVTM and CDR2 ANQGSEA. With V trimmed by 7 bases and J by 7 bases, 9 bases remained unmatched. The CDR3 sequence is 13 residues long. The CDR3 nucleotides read TGCAGCGCAACTTCGGGACAGGGGTTTGAAGCTTTCTTT. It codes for CSATSGQGFEAFF.

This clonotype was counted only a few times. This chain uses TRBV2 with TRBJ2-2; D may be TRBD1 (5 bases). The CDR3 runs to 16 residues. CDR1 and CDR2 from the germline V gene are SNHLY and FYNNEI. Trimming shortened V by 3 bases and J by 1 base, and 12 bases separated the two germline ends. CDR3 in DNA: TGTGCCAGCAGTGATCTCGCGACAGTGAACACCGGGGAGCTGTTTTTT. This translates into CASSDLATVNTGELFF. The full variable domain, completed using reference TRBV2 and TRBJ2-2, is EPEVTQTPSHQVTQMGQEVILRCVPISNHLYFYWYRQILGQKVEFLVSFYNNEISEKSEIFDDQFSVERPDGSNFTLKIRSTKLEDSAMYFCASSDLATVNTGELFFGEGSRLTVL.

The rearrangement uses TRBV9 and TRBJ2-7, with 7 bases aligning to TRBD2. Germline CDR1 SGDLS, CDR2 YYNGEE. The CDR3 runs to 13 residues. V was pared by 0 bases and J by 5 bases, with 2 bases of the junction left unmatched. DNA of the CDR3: TGTGCCAGCAGCGTAGGACTAGCTGACGAGCAGTACGTC. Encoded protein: CASSVGLADEQYV.

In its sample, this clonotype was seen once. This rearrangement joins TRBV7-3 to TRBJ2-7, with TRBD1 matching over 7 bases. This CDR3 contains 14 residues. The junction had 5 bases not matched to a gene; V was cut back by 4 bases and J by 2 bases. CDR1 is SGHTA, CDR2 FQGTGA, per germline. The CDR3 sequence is CASSSGTAPYEQYV. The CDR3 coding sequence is TGTGCCAGCAGCTCCGGGACAGCTCCCTACGAGCAGTACGTC.

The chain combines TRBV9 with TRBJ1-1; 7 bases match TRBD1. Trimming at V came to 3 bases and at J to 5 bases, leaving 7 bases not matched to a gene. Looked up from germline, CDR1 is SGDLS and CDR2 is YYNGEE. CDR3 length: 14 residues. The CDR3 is CASSDGGGGTEAFF. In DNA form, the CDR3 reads TGTGCCAGCAGCGACGGAGGGGGCGGAACTGAAGCTTTCTTT.

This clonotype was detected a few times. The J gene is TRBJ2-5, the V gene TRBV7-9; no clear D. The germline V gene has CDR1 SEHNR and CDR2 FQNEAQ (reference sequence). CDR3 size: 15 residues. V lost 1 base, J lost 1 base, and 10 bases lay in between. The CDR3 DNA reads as TGTGCCAGCAGCTTAGTGTCGAACACCCAAGAGACCCAGTACTTC. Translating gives CASSLVSNTQETQYF.

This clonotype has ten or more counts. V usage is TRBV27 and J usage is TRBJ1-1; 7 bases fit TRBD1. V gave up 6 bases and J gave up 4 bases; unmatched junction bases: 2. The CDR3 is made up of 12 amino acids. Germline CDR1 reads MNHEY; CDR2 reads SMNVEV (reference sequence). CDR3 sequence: CASRQGGTEAFF. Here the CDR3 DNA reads TGTGCCAGCAGGCAGGGGGGCACTGAAGCTTTCTTT.

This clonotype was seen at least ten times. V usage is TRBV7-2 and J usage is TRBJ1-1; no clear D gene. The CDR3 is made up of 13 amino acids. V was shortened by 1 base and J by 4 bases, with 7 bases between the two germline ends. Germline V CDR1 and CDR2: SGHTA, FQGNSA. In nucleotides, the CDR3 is TGTGCCAGCAGCTTAGTGGTTAGCACTGAAGCTTTCTTT. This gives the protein CASSLVVSTEAFF. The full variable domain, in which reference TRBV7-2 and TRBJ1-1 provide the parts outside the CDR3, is GAGVSQSPSNKVTEKGKDVELRCDPISGHTALYWYRQSLGQGLEFLIYFQGNSAPDKSGLPSDRFSAERTGGSVSTLTIQRTQQEDSAVYLCASSLVVSTEAFFGQGTRLTVV.

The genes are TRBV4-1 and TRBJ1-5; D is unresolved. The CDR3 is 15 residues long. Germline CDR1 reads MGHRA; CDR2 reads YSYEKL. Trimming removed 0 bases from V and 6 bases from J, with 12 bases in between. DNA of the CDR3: TGCGCCAGCAGCCAAGATCTGGGCCAGAGTCAGCCCCAGCATTTT. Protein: CASSQDLGQSQPQHF.